One T cell receptor (beta chain) is described in this entry. The data originate from a study of blood T cell repertoires in COVID-19. The overall study: From T cells, B-cell-depleted T cells, or PBMCs came the material, which was cDNA or gDNA.

Methods used by the authors: Reference gene primer amplification gave nucleated cell count estimates. Sequenced by immunoSEQ multiplex PCR; TCRdb stores in-frame clones only, minus some. V and J calls and clone size follow that table, whereas D and trimming were derived from the DNA. The data contain approximately 150,000 clones, about 86% of them singletons. Germline CDR1 and CDR2: SGHRS and YFSETQ. V gave up 0 bases and J gave up 1 base; unmatched junction bases: 4. The CDR3 is 15 amino acids. The clonotype was recovered from a woman in her sixties or seventies with acute or convalescent COVID-19. Sequencing used peripheral blood. The V call is TRBV5-1, the J call TRBJ2-7; 7 nucleotides line up with TRBD2. CDR3 DNA: TGCGCCAGCAGCTTGGCTGGGGGGGGGTCCTACGAGCAGTACTTC. This encodes CASSLAGGGSYEQYF.